The 15 T cell receptor beta chains given below trace back to one sample, sequenced in a study of OX40 agonist ivuxolimab in advanced cancers. TCRdb keeps only in-frame clones here, not all; method: immunoSEQ multiplex PCR. The table records about 16,000 clones, around 90% of them present only once. The specimen comprised CD4+ or CD8+ T cells sorted from blood, sampled in a trial of the OX40 agonist ivuxolimab. The receptors were sampled from an adult with an advanced solid tumor such as melanoma, head and neck, liver or kidney cancer.

For this clone: A read error may produce the germline difference seen at one junction end. This sequence joins TRBV5-8 and TRBJ1-5, with 7 bases aligning to TRBD1. The length of the CDR3 is 16 residues. Per the germline V gene, CDR1 is SGHTS and CDR2 is YDEGEE. The CDR3 spells CASKLPPRGGNQPQHF. Written as DNA, the CDR3 is TGTGCCAGCAAGCTTCCCCCTCGAGGGGGCAACCAGCCCCAGCATTTT.

A few counts support this clone. The CDR3 protein is CASSNWFLGGAYNQPQHF. The CDR3 DNA sequence: TGTGCCAGCAGCAATTGGTTCTTGGGGGGGGCATACAATCAGCCCCAGCATTTT. The chain links TRBV21-1 to TRBJ1-5. TRBV21-1 corresponds to a pseudogene. The CDR3 is made up of 18 amino acids.

V usage is TRBV11-2 and J usage is TRBJ2-5; TRBD2 aligns across 7 bases. CDR3 length: 16 amino acids. V shed 4 bases, J shed 0 bases, and the junction held 8 bases outside the gene matches. Germline assignment: CDR1 SGHAT and CDR2 FQNNGV. CDR3 in amino acids: CASSSGTNTYQETQYF. The DNA of the CDR3 is TGTGCCAGCAGCTCCGGGACTAACACCTACCAAGAGACCCAGTACTTC.

The chain has TRBV4-3 and TRBJ1-1, with D perhaps TRBD1 (5 bases). Trimming shortened V by 7 bases and J by 3 bases, and 18 bases separated the two germline ends. CDR3 length: 15 residues. Germline lookup yields CDR1 LGHNA and CDR2 YSLEER. The CDR3 is CASTRKEGSHTEAFF. The CDR3 DNA follows: TGCGCCAGCACCCGCAAGGAGGGGTCCCACACTGAAGCTTTCTTT.

The rearrangement joins TRBV21-1 to TRBJ1-1; the table's D call of TRBD1 was not tested on the DNA. TRBV21-1 is assigned pseudogene status. The CDR3 extends over 14 amino acids. The CDR3 here is CASSKVGANTEAFF. The CDR3 DNA follows: TGTGCCAGCAGCAAAGTTGGGGCGAACACTGAAGCTTTCTTT.

The chain is built from TRBV14 and TRBJ2-1; D not resolved. Per the germline V gene, CDR1 is SGHDN and CDR2 is FVKESK. V was trimmed by 1 base and J by 6 bases, leaving 4 bases between them. This CDR3 contains 12 residues. CDR3 bases: TGTGCCAGCAGCCAAGTGGTCAATGAGCAGTTCTTC. It specifies CASSQVVNEQFF.

By share, this clone ranks as medium-sized. This chain joins TRBV28 and TRBJ1-1; maybe TRBD1 (6 bases). The germline gives CDR1 MDHEN, CDR2 SYDVKM. The germline V and J ends were trimmed by 2 bases and 0 bases, with 7 bases remaining between them. CDR3 length: 14 amino acids. This CDR3 is CASSLGQLNTEAFF. The CDR3 region has the DNA TGTGCCAGCAGTTTAGGACAGTTGAACACTGAAGCTTTCTTT.

The rearrangement links TRBV5-1 to TRBJ2-3, with 7 bases lining up with TRBD1. The CDR3 length is 14 residues. Germline V gene data show CDR1 as SGHRS and CDR2 as YFSETQ. Losses at the gene ends were 3 bases for V and 4 bases for J; bases not matched to a gene: 5. The CDR3 DNA is TGCGCCAGCAGCTGGAGACAGGGTGCAGATACGCAGTATTTT. Its protein is CASSWRQGADTQYF.

The chain carries TRBV6-5 and TRBJ1-3, with D perhaps TRBD1 (6 bases). CDR3 length equals 14 residues. The V end lost 5 bases, the J end lost 4 bases, and 12 bases lay between the germline ends. Germline V CDR1 and CDR2: MNHEY, SVGAGI. CDR3 sequence: CASSQGTYGNTIYF. DNA of the CDR3: TGTGCCAGCAGTCAGGGGACTTACGGAAACACCATATATTTT.

V gene TRBV7-9 combines with J gene TRBJ2-1, with TRBD2 matching over 12 bases. This CDR3 region has 14 residues. Germline CDR1 is SEHNR and CDR2 is FQNEAQ (reference sequence). The J segment lost 8 bases and the V segment lost 3 bases, leaving 2 bases of the junction unmatched. Here the CDR3 DNA reads TGTGCCAGCAGCTTCAGACTAGCGGGAGATGAGCAGTTCTTC. This gives the protein CASSFRLAGDEQFF.

The chain couples TRBV23-1 to TRBJ2-5; TRBD2 matches at 8 bases. TRBV23-1 is an ORF for which the function is uncertain. The V segment lost 3 bases and the J segment 3 bases; nucleotides outside the gene matches: 6. The CDR3 totals 15 residues. The CDR3 protein is CASSQYSGKEETQYF. In DNA form, the CDR3 reads TGCGCCAGCAGTCAGTATAGCGGGAAAGAAGAGACCCAGTACTTC.

The CDR3 is CASSQEGLAGSNTGELFF. The CDR3 DNA is TGCGCCAGCAGCCAAGAAGGACTAGCGGGATCTAACACCGGGGAGCTGTTTTTT. The chain recombines TRBV4-3 with TRBJ2-2; 12 positions match TRBD2. The germline gives CDR1 LGHNA, CDR2 YSLEER. The CDR3 spans 18 residues. The trim removed 0 bases at V and 2 bases at J, leaving 4 bases unmatched.

This clone was counted a few times. V gene TRBV5-1 combines with J gene TRBJ2-4; 7 bases fit TRBD1. J was trimmed by 11 bases and V by 2 bases; bases with no gene match: 10. This CDR3 comprises 14 residues. Germline V lookup: CDR1 SGHRS, CDR2 YFSETQ. CDR3 DNA: TGCGCCAGCAGCTTCCGACAGGGCCAGGCACTTCAGTACTTC. It encodes CASSFRQGQALQYF.

The gene calls are TRBV27 and TRBJ1-6; 10 nucleotides agree with TRBD1. This CDR3 spans 15 amino acids. Germline CDR1 reads MNHEY; CDR2 reads SMNVEV (reference sequence). J was trimmed by 10 bases and V by 5 bases; bases with no gene match: 8. This chain's CDR3 is CASSKGQGVGSPLHF. The CDR3 region has the DNA TGTGCCAGCAGTAAAGGACAGGGGGTTGGATCACCCCTCCACTTT.

The genes are TRBV7-6 and TRBJ2-1, with D perhaps TRBD1 (6 bases). The CDR3 has 13 residues. With 5 bases removed from V and 7 bases from J, the gap between germline ends came to 12 bases. Germline CDR1 is SGHVS and CDR2 is FNYEAQ. The CDR3 is CASSAHRDNEQFF. CDR3 DNA sequence: TGTGCCAGCAGCGCTCACAGGGATAATGAGCAGTTCTTC. Supplemented by reference TRBV7-6 and TRBJ2-1, the full variable domain reads GAGVSQSPRYKVTKRGQDVALRCDPISGHVSLYWYRQALGQGPEFLTYFNYEAQQDKSGLPNDRFSAERPEGSISTLTIQRTEQRDSAMYRCASSAHRDNEQFFGPGTRLTVL.